This T cell receptor (beta chain) was profiled in a study of early T cells in non-severe SARS-CoV-2 infection (dated by TCRdb to the early 2020s). In the study overall: Because TCR sequencing was done on bulk RNA from unsorted whole blood, the alpha and beta chains could not be paired.

Overall results and qualifications from the work: VDJdb matching was skewed toward anti-spike CD8 responses and likely underestimated virus-specific expansions by missing private and CD4 specificities.

The CDR3 starts with the cysteine, ends with the phenylalanine, and has 11 residues. Just the 33-base CDR3 DNA is kept, in frame starting at base 1. At the junction V is shortened by 1 base and J by 7 bases, with 4 bases in between. Reading the germline V gene (reference sequence) gives CDR1 GTSNPN and CDR2 SVGIG. Libraries were prepared through 5' RACE. The data were produced on a NextSeq 500. To correct for sequencing error and PCR bias, the TCR library protocol tagged individual cDNA molecules with unique molecular identifiers. Both TCR alpha and beta chains were sequenced, and tight co-correlation was observed between alpha and beta sequence abundances in each sample. The authors' pipeline ran thus. Decombinator V4 was used to annotate the V gene, J gene and CDR3 of the TCR sequences. TCRs were defined as expanded if a significant change between any two time points was detected under a Poisson model with p below 0.0001. TCR abundances were normalised to the total number of TCRs sequenced in each sample and reported as counts per million. TRAV1-2 paired with TRAJ12, TRAJ20 or TRAJ33 defined MAIT TCRs, while TRAV10 paired with TRAJ18 defined iNKT TCRs. VDJdb, accessed 1 November 2021, was searched for CMV, EBV and SARS-CoV-2 annotated TCRs, with TCRs annotated for multiple antigens excluded. The public reads were quality trimmed at Q25 with fastp and then assembled into clones with MiXCR by TCRdb, keeping productive beta chains. Here each entry gathers all rows of one CDR3 protein and keeps the most common genes and DNA. TCRdb's processing, not the authors', yielded these V and J calls. The sample table shows some 77,000 distinct CDR3 sequences, and approximately 5% are seen once. The top ten clones comprise about 7% of the sample.

This clonotype was detected only a few times. The clone's antigen remains unknown. Qualities for individual bases were not recorded, and no much larger clone is one base off. The study was a case-control design nested within a healthcare worker cohort in London, UK, with weekly nasopharyngeal swab PCR tests and blood sampling. Healthcare workers were recruited between 23 and 31 March 2020, during the week of the UK lockdown, and were followed weekly for up to about 15 weeks. The input for sequencing was whole blood, taken at baseline. The sequence joins TRBV30 to TRBJ2-2; no D segment can be confidently identified. The TCR was taken from an adult who was a healthcare worker with PCR-confirmed SARS-CoV-2 infection or an uninfected control (not recorded which). The CDR3 region: CAWSDRGELFF. Read as DNA, the sequence is TGTGCCTGGAGTGACCGCGGGGAGCTGTTTTTT.